The clone carrying this T cell receptor beta chain has just a few counts. This specimen belongs to a study of early T cells in non-severe SARS-CoV-2 infection. The TCR library protocol attached unique molecular identifiers to the individual cDNA molecules. TCRdb redid the calling of the 5' RACE reads with MiXCR, one entry per CDR3 protein. The table includes 83,000 or so distinct CDR3 sequences, over 9.5% detected once. The input for sequencing was whole blood, taken at baseline. The TCR was taken from an adult who was a healthcare worker with PCR-confirmed SARS-CoV-2 infection or an uninfected control (not recorded which).

The CDR3 DNA reads as TGTGCCAGCAGCTTAAGGGTAGCGGGAGGGCCGAGGGAGCAGTTCTTC. The encoded protein is CASSLRVAGGPREQFF. This sequence joins TRBV7-3 and TRBJ2-1; 11 bases agree with TRBD2. This CDR3 is built from 16 residues. Trimming cost V 1 base and J 10 bases; bases outside gene matches: 9. The germline gives CDR1 SGHTA, CDR2 FQGTGA.